These 23 T cell receptor beta chains came from one sample sequenced in a study of OX40 agonist ivuxolimab in advanced cancers. Using immunoSEQ multiplex PCR, the repertoire was profiled, and TCRdb retains in-frame clones only, with some absent. The sample lists some 91,000 clones, about 89% occurring once. The sequencing here drew on CD4+ or CD8+ T cells sorted from blood, taken in a trial of the OX40 agonist ivuxolimab. The receptors were gathered from an adult with an advanced solid tumor such as melanoma, head and neck, liver or kidney cancer.

The rearrangement uses TRBV5-4 and TRBJ1-3, with TRBD1 matching 7 bases. V shed 4 bases and J 1 base; nucleotides not matched to a gene: 2. Looked up from germline, CDR1 is SGHNT and CDR2 is YYREEE (reference sequence). CDR3 length: 14 amino acids. The CDR3 DNA reads as TGTGCCAGCAGCGCACAGGGGTCTGGAAACACCATATATTTT. Amino acid sequence: CASSAQGSGNTIYF.

J is TRBJ1-2 and V is TRBV5-6; 7 nucleotides line up with TRBD1. The germline V gene encodes CDR1 SGHDT and CDR2 YYEEEE. CDR3 length: 16 residues. V gave up 4 bases and J gave up 3 bases; unmatched junction bases: 12. The CDR3 DNA reads as TGTGCCAGCAGCCTGGGGGTCCTCCAGGGGGACTATGGCTACACCTTC. This codes for CASSLGVLQGDYGYTF.

The CDR3 region has the DNA TGTGCCAGCAGTCTGCGACAGGGACCCTACGAGCAGTACTTC. As protein: CASSLRQGPYEQYF. This rearrangement joins TRBV27 to TRBJ2-7, with 7 positions matching TRBD1. Germline V gene lookup returns CDR1 MNHEY and CDR2 SMNVEV (reference sequence). The CDR3 has 14 residues. V gave up 5 bases and J gave up 2 bases; unmatched junction bases: 6.

CDR3 sequence (DNA): TGTGCCAGCTCACCCTCCGGGACTAGCGGCTTCGCGAACACCGGGGAGCTGTTTTTT. Its translation is CASSPSGTSGFANTGELFF. The chain has TRBV18 and TRBJ2-2; TRBD2 matches 11 bases. V gave up 3 bases and J gave up 0 bases; unmatched junction bases: 9. The CDR3 totals 19 residues. The germline gives CDR1 KGHSH, CDR2 LQKENI.

This clone has only a few counts. The chain carries TRBV30 and TRBJ1-3; perhaps TRBD1 as D (6 bases). Germline loops: CDR1 GTSNPN, CDR2 SVGIG (reference sequence). The CDR3 consists of 14 residues. V dropped 5 bases and J dropped 1 base, with 12 bases sitting between them. This chain's CDR3 is CAWLRGTSGNTIYF. The CDR3 DNA sequence: TGTGCCTGGCTCAGGGGCACATCTGGAAACACCATATATTTT.

V gene TRBV6-5 combines with J gene TRBJ1-2, with D perhaps matching TRBD1 (5 bases). V was pared by 5 bases and J by 4 bases, with 11 bases between. Germline V lookup: CDR1 MNHEY, CDR2 SVGAGI. This CDR3 is built from 13 residues. This CDR3 is CASSPRGFYGYTF. In DNA, the CDR3 is TGTGCCAGCAGTCCTCGGGGGTTCTATGGCTACACCTTC.

V usage is TRBV25-1 and J usage is TRBJ2-7; D call uncertain. The V end lost 1 base, the J end lost 2 bases, and 9 bases lay between the germline ends. This CDR3 region has 14 residues. Germline assignment: CDR1 MGHDK and CDR2 SYGVNS. The CDR3 DNA follows: TGTGCCAGCAGTGAATTAGGCAACACCTACGAGCAGTACGTC. As protein: CASSELGNTYEQYV.

The chain combines TRBV10-1 with TRBJ2-3; 9 bases are shared with TRBD2. CDR3 length: 15 amino acids. V trimming: 4 bases; J trimming: 8 bases; junction bases outside the gene matches: 10. Germline V CDR1 and CDR2: WNHNN, SYGVQD (reference sequence). The CDR3 sequence is CASSVAGGPRATQYF. CDR3 bases: TGCGCCAGCAGTGTGGCGGGAGGGCCCAGGGCTACGCAGTATTTT.

The sample holds a few counts of this clone. The DNA of the CDR3 is TGCGCCAGCAGTGTCGGACTGGTCACTGAAGCTTTCTTT. Protein: CASSVGLVTEAFF. The chain recombines TRBV10-1 with TRBJ1-1; D unclear. Between the trimmed V and J ends, which lost 4 bases and 4 bases, there was a span of 10 bases. The germline CDR1 and CDR2 sequences are WNHNN and SYGVQD (reference sequence). CDR3 length: 13 residues.

The V call is TRBV6-5, the J call TRBJ1-1; D is ambiguous. The V gene lost 0 bases and the J gene lost 5 bases, with 13 bases spanning the gap. Germline V gene data show CDR1 as MNHEY and CDR2 as SVGAGI. This CDR3 region has 15 residues. The DNA for the CDR3 is TGTGCCAGCAGTTACTCGCCAGCCCAAGGGACTGAAGCTTTCTTT. Its protein is CASSYSPAQGTEAFF.

The gene calls are TRBV28 and TRBJ2-2, with 8 bases lining up with TRBD1. The V gene end was trimmed by 6 bases and the J gene end by 1 base; junction bases not matched to a gene: 7. CDR1 is MDHEN, CDR2 SYDVKM, per germline. The CDR3 is 16 amino acids. The CDR3 coding sequence is TGTGCCAGCAGCCAAACCGGGACAGGGAACACCGGGGAGCTGTTTTTT. The encoded protein is CASSQTGTGNTGELFF.

The chain recombines TRBV6-5 with TRBJ1-6; perhaps TRBD1 as D (6 bases). V was cut by 6 bases and J by 10 bases, with 10 bases left in between. The CDR3 covers 12 residues. The germline gives CDR1 MNHEY, CDR2 SVGAGI. The CDR3 loop reads CASSYRDSPLHF. The CDR3 DNA reads as TGTGCCAGCAGCTACAGGGACTCACCCCTCCACTTT.

V is TRBV5-6 and J is TRBJ1-2; 8 nucleotides align to TRBD1. CDR3 length: 13 amino acids. V was pared by 6 bases and J by 3 bases, with 4 bases of the junction left unmatched. From germline, CDR1 is SGHDT and CDR2 YYEEEE. The CDR3 sequence: CASIRTGYYGYTF. CDR3 nucleotides: TGTGCCAGCATCAGGACAGGGTACTATGGCTACACCTTC.

CDR3 sequence: CASSFRDTTYEQYF. The CDR3 DNA follows: TGTGCCAGCAGTTTTAGGGACACCACCTACGAGCAGTACTTC. The chain uses TRBV27 and TRBJ2-5; TRBD1 is a possible D gene (6 bases). The DNA matches TRBJ2-7 better at its end, which makes the J call doubtful. CDR1 and CDR2 (germline): MNHEY, SMNVEV (reference sequence). The CDR3 loop spans 14 amino acids.

The CDR3 bases are TGTGCCAGCAGCTTAGCGGAGACAGGCTACACCTTC. Translated: CASSLAETGYTF. The V and J genes are TRBV7-9 and TRBJ1-2; no firm D call. The CDR3 length is 12 residues. Germline V lookup: CDR1 SEHNR, CDR2 FQNEAQ (reference sequence). Trimming left V 0 bases short and J 8 bases short, with 7 bases between.

Only one count was recorded for this clone. The V and J genes are TRBV14 and TRBJ1-1; no firm D call. V lost 3 bases and J lost 4, with 15 bases in between. The germline CDR1 and CDR2 sequences are SGHDN and FVKESK. The CDR3 loop spans 15 amino acids. CDR3 region: CASSHASFSGTEAFF. DNA for the CDR3: TGTGCCAGCAGCCACGCAAGTTTCTCGGGCACTGAAGCTTTCTTT.

V and J are TRBV5-1 and TRBJ2-2; D is ambiguous. Per the germline V gene, CDR1 is SGHRS and CDR2 is YFSETQ. The CDR3 sequence is 13 residues long. V shed 3 bases and J shed 4 bases, with 7 bases lying between them. CDR3 residues: CASSSLGTGELFF. CDR3 in DNA: TGCGCCAGCAGCTCCTTGGGCACCGGGGAGCTGTTTTTT. The full variable domain, its missing parts supplied by reference TRBV5-1 and TRBJ2-2, is KAGVTQTPRYLIKTRGQQVTLSCSPISGHRSVSWYQQTPGQGLQFLFEYFSETQRNKGNFPGRFSGRQFSNSRSEMNVSTLELGDSALYLCASSSLGTGELFFGEGSRLTVL.

The CDR3 region is CASSSRTVSHQPQHF. CDR3 nucleotides: TGTGCCAGCAGTTCCCGGACAGTTTCCCATCAGCCCCAGCATTTT. The chain employs TRBV28 and TRBJ1-5, with D perhaps TRBD1 (6 bases). This CDR3 contains 15 residues. Germline lookup yields CDR1 MDHEN and CDR2 SYDVKM. Deletions cut 4 bases from V and 5 bases from J, with 15 bases between.

The chain employs TRBV19 and TRBJ2-5, with D hard to call. The CDR3 loop spans 11 amino acids. Germline assignment: CDR1 LNHDA and CDR2 SQIVND (reference sequence). V dropped 3 bases and J dropped 5 bases, with 4 bases sitting between them. The CDR3 spells CASSISETQYF. The CDR3 DNA reads TGTGCCAGTAGTATCTCGGAGACCCAGTACTTC.

This clone came up a few times. The rearrangement links TRBV5-1 to TRBJ2-2; D unclear. V gave up 2 bases and J gave up 2 bases, with 7 bases separating them. The CDR3 is 14 amino acids. CDR1 and CDR2 (germline): SGHRS, YFSETQ. In DNA form, the CDR3 reads TGCGCCAGCAGCTTCGGTCTTAACACCGGGGAGCTGTTTTTT. Encoded protein: CASSFGLNTGELFF.

The chain combines TRBV2 with TRBJ2-2, with 8 bases that match TRBD2. This CDR3 region has 16 residues. With 0 bases clipped from V and 6 bases from J, the junction kept 6 bases outside the gene matches. Germline CDR1 is SNHLY and CDR2 is FYNNEI. Here the CDR3 DNA reads TGTGCCAGCAGTGAAGCCCGCGGGAGGAGGTCCGGGGAGCTGTTTTTT. Protein: CASSEARGRRSGELFF.

This chain connects TRBV14 to TRBJ2-1; TRBD1 agrees at 8 bases. CDR1 is SGHDN, CDR2 FVKESK, per germline. V shed 3 bases, J shed 8 bases, and the junction held 6 bases outside the gene matches. The CDR3 runs to 14 residues. DNA of the CDR3: TGTGCCAGCAGCCAGTTGGCAGGGGGCTATGAGCAGTTCTTC. It yields the protein CASSQLAGGYEQFF.

This clone has a handful of counts. The chain carries TRBV11-2 and TRBJ2-3, with D hard to call. Germline CDR1 SGHAT, CDR2 FQNNGV. The CDR3 extends over 14 amino acids. Trimming removed 6 bases from V and 1 base from J, with 11 bases in between. CDR3 region: CASSSNRGTDTQYF. CDR3 coding DNA: TGTGCCAGCAGTTCTAACCGGGGCACAGATACGCAGTATTTT.